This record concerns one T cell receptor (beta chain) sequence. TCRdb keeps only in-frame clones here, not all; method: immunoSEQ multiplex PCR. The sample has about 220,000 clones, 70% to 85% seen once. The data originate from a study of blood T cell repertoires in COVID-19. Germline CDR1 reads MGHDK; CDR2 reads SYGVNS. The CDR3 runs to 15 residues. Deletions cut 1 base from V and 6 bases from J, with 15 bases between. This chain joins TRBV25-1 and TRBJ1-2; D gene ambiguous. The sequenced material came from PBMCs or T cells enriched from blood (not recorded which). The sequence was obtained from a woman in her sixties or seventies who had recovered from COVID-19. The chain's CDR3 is CASSEFRSGKDGYTF. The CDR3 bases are TGTGCCAGCAGTGAATTCAGGAGCGGTAAAGATGGCTACACCTTC.